The 7 T cell receptor beta chains reported below all come from one sample, sequenced in a study of control samples from healthy donors and cancer patients. Generated by immunoSEQ multiplex PCR, the TCRdb table keeps only in-frame clones and is missing some. This sample yields about 120,000 clones, of which roughly 90% are seen a single time; 5.5% to 7% belongs to the top ten. The sample consisted of blood. The receptor source for this set is a young man in good health.

The chain employs TRBV11-2 and TRBJ2-5, with 9 bases fitting TRBD2. The V segment lost 1 base and the J segment 5 bases; nucleotides outside the gene matches: 5. Per the germline V gene, CDR1 is SGHAT and CDR2 is FQNNGV. The CDR3 is 15 amino acids. The CDR3 DNA follows: TGTGCCAGCAGCTTAGGGGGGACTAGCAGTGAGACCCAGTACTTC. The encoded protein is CASSLGGTSSETQYF.

CDR3 in DNA: TGTGCCAGCAGTGAAGACAGATTGAACACTGAAGCTTTCTTT. Translating it yields CASSEDRLNTEAFF. The J gene is TRBJ1-1, the V gene TRBV6-1; no reliable D call. Germline values: CDR1 MNHNS, CDR2 SASEGT. The CDR3 has 14 residues. Trimming pared 1 base from V and 0 bases from J, leaving 6 bases between.

The chain has TRBV4-2 and TRBJ1-1, with D perhaps TRBD1 (5 bases). CDR3 size: 15 residues. CDR1 LGHNA and CDR2 YNFKEQ come from the germline V gene. The V and J ends lost 4 bases and 2 bases respectively, with 14 bases between them. The CDR3 protein is CASSPGRGVNTEAFF. The CDR3 DNA follows: TGTGCCAGCAGCCCTGGGCGGGGGGTAAACACTGAAGCTTTCTTT.

The chain carries TRBV6-5 and TRBJ1-3; the D gene is possibly TRBD1 (6 bases). V gave up 5 bases and J gave up 0 bases, with 11 bases separating them. Germline CDR1 and CDR2: MNHEY and SVGAGI. This CDR3 comprises 15 residues. In DNA form, the CDR3 reads TGTGCCAGCAGTCTAGGGGGGCCCTCTGGAAACACCATATATTTT. Encoded protein: CASSLGGPSGNTIYF.

The chain uses TRBV13 and TRBJ2-1, with D perhaps TRBD2 (5 bases). The CDR3 runs 15 residues. The germline CDR1 and CDR2 sequences are PRHDT and FYEKMQ (reference sequence). V lost 2 bases and J 2 bases, leaving 10 bases between the germline ends. This CDR3 reads CASSLLGEAYNEQFF. DNA for the CDR3: TGTGCCAGCAGCTTACTCGGGGAAGCCTACAATGAGCAGTTCTTC.

In this sample, this clone turned up once. The rearrangement links TRBV3-1 (or the pseudogene TRBV3-2) to TRBJ1-1; a weak D match, TRBD1 (5 bases). Deletions cut 1 base from V and 7 bases from J, with 10 bases between. CDR1 and CDR2 from the germline V gene are LGHDT and YNNKEL (reference sequence). The CDR3 has 13 amino acids. The CDR3 DNA is TGTGCCAGCAGCCAAGCGTTCGGGGGTGAAGCTTTCTTT. It codes for CASSQAFGGEAFF.

Only one count was recorded for this clone. The CDR3 loop reads CASSLRAPETQYF. The DNA for the CDR3 is TGTGCCAGCAGTTTAAGGGCCCCAGAGACCCAGTACTTC. The chain carries TRBV27 and TRBJ2-5; no definite D call. Looked up from germline, CDR1 is MNHEY and CDR2 is SMNVEV (reference sequence). The length of the CDR3 is 13 residues. Trimming removed 2 bases from V and 4 bases from J, with 8 bases in between.